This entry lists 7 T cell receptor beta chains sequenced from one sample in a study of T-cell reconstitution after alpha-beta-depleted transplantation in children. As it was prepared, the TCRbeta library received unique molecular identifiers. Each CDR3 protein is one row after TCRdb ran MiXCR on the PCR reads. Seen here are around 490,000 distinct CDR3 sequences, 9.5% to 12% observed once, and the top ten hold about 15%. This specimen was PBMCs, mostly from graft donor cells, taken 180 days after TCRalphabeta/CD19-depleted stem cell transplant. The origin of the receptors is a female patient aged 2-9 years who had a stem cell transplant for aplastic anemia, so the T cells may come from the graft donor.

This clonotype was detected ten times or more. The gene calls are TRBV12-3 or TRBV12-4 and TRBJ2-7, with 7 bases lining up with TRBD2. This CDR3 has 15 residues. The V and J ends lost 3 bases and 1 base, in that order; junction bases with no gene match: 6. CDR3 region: CASSLGGVGSYEQYV. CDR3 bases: TGTGCCAGCAGTTTGGGAGGGGTTGGGTCCTACGAGCAGTACGTC.

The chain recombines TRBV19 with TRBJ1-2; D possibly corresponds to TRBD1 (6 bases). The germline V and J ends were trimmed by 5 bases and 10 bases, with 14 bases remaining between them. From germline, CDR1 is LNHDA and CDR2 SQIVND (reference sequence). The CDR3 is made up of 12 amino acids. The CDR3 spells CASSPRTAHYTF. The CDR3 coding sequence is TGTGCCAGTAGTCCAAGGACAGCGCACTACACCTTC.

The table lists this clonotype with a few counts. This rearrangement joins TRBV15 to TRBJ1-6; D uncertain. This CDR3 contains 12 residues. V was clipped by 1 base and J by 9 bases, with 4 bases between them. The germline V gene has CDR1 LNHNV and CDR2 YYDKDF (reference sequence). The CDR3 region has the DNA TGTGCCACCAGCAGAGTAGGTTCACCCCTCCACTTT. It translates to CATSRVGSPLHF.

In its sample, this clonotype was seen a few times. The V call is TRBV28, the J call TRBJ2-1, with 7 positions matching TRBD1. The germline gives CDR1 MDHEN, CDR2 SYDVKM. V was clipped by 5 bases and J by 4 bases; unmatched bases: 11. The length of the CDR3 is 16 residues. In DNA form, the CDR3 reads TGTGCCAGCAGTCCAATGACAGGGCTGGGGTACAATGAGCAGTTCTTC. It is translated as CASSPMTGLGYNEQFF.

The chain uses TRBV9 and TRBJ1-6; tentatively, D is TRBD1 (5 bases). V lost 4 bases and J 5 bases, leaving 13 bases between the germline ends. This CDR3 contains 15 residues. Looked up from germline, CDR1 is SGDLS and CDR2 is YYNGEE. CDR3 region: CASSIRGRDNSPLHF. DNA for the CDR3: TGTGCCAGCAGCATCCGGGGGAGGGATAATTCACCCCTCCACTTT.

This CDR3 reads CSARDSAAGEMSIQYF. DNA for the CDR3: TGCAGTGCTAGAGATTCGGCGGCGGGAGAGATGAGCATTCAGTACTTC. The chain uses TRBV20-1 and TRBJ2-4, with 7 positions matching TRBD2. Germline CDR1 and CDR2: DFQATT and SNEGSKA (reference sequence). The CDR3 length is 16 residues. V gave up 0 bases and J gave up 9 bases; unmatched junction bases: 14.

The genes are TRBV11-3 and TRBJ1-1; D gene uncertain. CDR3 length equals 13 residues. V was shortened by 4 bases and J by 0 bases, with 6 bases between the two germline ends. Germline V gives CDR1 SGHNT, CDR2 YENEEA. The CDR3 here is CASSSDLNTEAFF. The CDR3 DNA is TGTGCCAGCAGCTCTGACTTGAACACTGAAGCTTTCTTT. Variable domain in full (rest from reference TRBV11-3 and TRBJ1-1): EAGVVQSPRYKIIEKKQPVAFWCNPISGHNTLYWYLQNLGQGPELLIRYENEEAVDDSQLPKDRFSAERLKGVDSTLKIQPAELGDSAVYLCASSSDLNTEAFFGQGTRLTVV.